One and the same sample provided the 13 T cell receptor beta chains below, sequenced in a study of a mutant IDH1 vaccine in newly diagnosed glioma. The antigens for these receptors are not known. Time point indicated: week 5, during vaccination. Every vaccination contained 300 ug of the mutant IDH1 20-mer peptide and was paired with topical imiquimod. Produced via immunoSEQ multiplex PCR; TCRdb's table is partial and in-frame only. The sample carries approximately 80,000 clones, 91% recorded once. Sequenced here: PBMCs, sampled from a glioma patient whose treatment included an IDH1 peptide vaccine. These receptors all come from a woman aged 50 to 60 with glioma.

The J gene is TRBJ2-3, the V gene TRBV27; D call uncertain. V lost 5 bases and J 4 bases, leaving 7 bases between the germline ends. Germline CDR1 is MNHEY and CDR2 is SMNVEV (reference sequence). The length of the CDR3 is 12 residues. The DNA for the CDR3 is TGTGCCAGCAGTGGTATCGCAGATACGCAGTATTTT. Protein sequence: CASSGIADTQYF.

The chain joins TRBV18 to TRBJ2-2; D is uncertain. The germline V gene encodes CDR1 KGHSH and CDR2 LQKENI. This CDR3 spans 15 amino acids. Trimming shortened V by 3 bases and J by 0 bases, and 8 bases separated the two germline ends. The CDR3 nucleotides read TGTGCCAGCTCACCGTCCGTGGCGAACACCGGGGAGCTGTTTTTT. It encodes CASSPSVANTGELFF.

Written as DNA, the CDR3 is TGTGCCAGCAGTGAGGTACTAGCTGGGCCCTCCTACAATGAGCAGTTCTTC. It specifies CASSEVLAGPSYNEQFF. The gene calls are TRBV2 and TRBJ2-1; D perhaps matches TRBD2 (6 bases). CDR1 and CDR2 from the germline V gene are SNHLY and FYNNEI. V dropped 3 bases and J dropped 0 bases, with 15 bases sitting between them. This CDR3 is 17 amino acids long.

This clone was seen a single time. Here the CDR3 reads CASSPSAGELFF. The DNA of the CDR3 is TGTGCCAGCAGCCCTTCGGCCGGGGAGCTGTTTTTT. V and J are TRBV14 and TRBJ2-2; D unclear. This CDR3 spans 12 amino acids. Per germline, CDR1 SGHDN and CDR2 FVKESK. With 4 bases removed from V and 6 bases from J, the gap between germline ends came to 6 bases. The full variable domain, with the rest looked up from reference TRBV14 and TRBJ2-2, is EAGVTQFPSHSVIEKGQTVTLRCDPISGHDNLYWYRRVMGKEIKFLLHFVKESKQDESGMPNNRFLAERTGGTYSTLKVQPAELEDSGVYFCASSPSAGELFFGEGSRLTVL.

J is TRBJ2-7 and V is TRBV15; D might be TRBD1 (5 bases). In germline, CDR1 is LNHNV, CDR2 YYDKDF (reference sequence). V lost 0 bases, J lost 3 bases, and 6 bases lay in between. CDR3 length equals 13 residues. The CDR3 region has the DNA TGTGCCACCAGCAGAGATCAGGGCTACGAGCAGTACTTC. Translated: CATSRDQGYEQYF.

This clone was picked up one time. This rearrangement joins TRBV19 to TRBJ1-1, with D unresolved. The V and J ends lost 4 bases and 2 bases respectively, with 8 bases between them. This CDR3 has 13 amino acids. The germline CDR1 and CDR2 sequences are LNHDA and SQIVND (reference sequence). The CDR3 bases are TGTGCCAGTAGTAGGACTATCAACACTGAAGCTTTCTTT. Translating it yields CASSRTINTEAFF.

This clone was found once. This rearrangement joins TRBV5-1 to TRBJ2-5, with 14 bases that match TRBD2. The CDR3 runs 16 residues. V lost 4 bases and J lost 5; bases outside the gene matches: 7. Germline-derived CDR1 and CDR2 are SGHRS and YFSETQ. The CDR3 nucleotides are TGCGCCAGCAGCCTTGGACTAGCGGGAGGAGATGAGACCCAGTACTTC. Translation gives CASSLGLAGGDETQYF.

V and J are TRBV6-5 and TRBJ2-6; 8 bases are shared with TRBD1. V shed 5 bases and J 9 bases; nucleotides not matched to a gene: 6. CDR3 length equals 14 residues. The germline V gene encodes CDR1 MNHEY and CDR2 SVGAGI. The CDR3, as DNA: TGTGCCAGCAGTCCTCGGGACAGGAGCAACGTCCTGACTTTC. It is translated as CASSPRDRSNVLTF.

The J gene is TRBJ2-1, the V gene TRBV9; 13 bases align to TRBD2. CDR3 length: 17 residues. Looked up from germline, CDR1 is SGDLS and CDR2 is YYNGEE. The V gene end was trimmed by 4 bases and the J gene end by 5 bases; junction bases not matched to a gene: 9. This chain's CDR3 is CASSPSPGLAGDNEQFF. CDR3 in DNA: TGTGCCAGCAGCCCGTCCCCCGGACTAGCGGGAGACAATGAGCAGTTCTTC.

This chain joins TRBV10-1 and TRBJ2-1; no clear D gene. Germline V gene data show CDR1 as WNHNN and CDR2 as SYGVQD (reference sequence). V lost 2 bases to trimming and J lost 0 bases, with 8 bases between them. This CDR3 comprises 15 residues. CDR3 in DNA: TGCGCCAGCAGTGAGACAGCTAACTCCTACAATGAGCAGTTCTTC. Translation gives CASSETANSYNEQFF.

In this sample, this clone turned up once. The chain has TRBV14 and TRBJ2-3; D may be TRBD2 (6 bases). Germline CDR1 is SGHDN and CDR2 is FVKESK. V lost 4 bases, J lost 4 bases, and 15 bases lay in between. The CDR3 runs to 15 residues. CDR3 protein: CASSLGLFLADTQYF. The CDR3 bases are TGTGCCAGCAGCCTAGGACTATTCCTGGCAGATACGCAGTATTTT.

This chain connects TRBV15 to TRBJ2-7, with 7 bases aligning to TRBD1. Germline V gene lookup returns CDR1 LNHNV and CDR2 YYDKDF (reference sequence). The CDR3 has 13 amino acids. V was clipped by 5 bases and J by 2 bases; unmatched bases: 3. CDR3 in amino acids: CATSWGTAYEQYF. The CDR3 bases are TGTGCCACCAGCTGGGGGACAGCCTACGAGCAGTACTTC.

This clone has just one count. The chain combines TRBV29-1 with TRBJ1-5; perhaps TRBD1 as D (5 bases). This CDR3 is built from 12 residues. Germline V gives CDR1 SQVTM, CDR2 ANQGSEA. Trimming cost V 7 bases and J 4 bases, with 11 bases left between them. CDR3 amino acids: CSAGAANQPQHF. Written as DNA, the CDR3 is TGCAGCGCTGGGGCCGCGAATCAGCCCCAGCATTTT.